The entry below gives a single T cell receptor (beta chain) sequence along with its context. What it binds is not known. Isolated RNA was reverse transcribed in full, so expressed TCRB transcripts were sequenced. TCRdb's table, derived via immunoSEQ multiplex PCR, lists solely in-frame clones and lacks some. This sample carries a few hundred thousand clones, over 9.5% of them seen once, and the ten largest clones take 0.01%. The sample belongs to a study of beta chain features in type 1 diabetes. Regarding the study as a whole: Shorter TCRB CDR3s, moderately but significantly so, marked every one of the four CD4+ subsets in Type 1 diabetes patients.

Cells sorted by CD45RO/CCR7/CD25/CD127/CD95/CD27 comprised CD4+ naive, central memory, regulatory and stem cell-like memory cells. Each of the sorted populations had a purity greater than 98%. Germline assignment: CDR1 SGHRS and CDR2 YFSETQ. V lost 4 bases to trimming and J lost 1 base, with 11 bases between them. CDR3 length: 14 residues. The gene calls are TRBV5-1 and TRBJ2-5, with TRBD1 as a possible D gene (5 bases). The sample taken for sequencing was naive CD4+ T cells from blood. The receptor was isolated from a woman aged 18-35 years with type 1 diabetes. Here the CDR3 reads CASSLRQLQETQYF. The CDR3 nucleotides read TGCGCCAGCAGCCTAAGACAGCTCCAAGAGACCCAGTACTTC.